This T cell receptor (beta chain) was retrieved from a study of T-cell memory formation after mild COVID-19. Looking at the study overall: Each donor largely had its own TCR clusters.

V lost 2 bases, J lost 1 base, and 9 bases lay in between. The CDR3 is 15 residues long. The germline V gene has CDR1 SGHAT and CDR2 FQDESV (reference sequence). MiXCR was run by TCRdb on the 5' RACE reads, yielding one entry per CDR3 protein. The sample lists about 440,000 distinct CDR3 sequences, approximately 20% occurring once. This clonotype was counted between two and nine times. Antigen specificity is unknown. Overall study results and limits: Pre-infection memory carried some responding clones, suggesting that cross-reactive memory joined. Second-wave clones peaking on day 37 lacked confirmed SARS-CoV-2 specificity.

Sequenced material: PBMCs or a T cell subset sorted from them (not recorded which). The V gene is TRBV11-1, the J gene TRBJ2-1; D remains ambiguous. The source of this sequence is an adult woman who had mild COVID-19 (a few samples of this study predate the infection). Cell type and time point are not known. The CDR3: CASSLKSWSYNEQFF. CDR3 nucleotides: TGTGCCAGCAGCTTAAAGTCCTGGTCCTACAATGAGCAGTTCTTC.